This T cell receptor beta chain was captured in a study of control samples from healthy donors and cancer patients. Trimming left V 4 bases short and J 4 bases short, with 10 bases between. Germline lookup yields CDR1 MNHEY and CDR2 SVGAGI. The CDR3 has 13 residues. Generated by immunoSEQ multiplex PCR, the TCRdb table keeps only in-frame clones and is missing some. Here the sample spans over 100,000 clones, roughly 92% being singletons. V usage is TRBV6-5 and J usage is TRBJ1-2, with D unclear. The sample was blood. This sequence originates from a man between 18 and 29 years old in good health. The CDR3 DNA sequence: TGTGCCAGCAGTTCAAGTCCGCTCTATGGCTACACCTTC. This encodes CASSSSPLYGYTF.